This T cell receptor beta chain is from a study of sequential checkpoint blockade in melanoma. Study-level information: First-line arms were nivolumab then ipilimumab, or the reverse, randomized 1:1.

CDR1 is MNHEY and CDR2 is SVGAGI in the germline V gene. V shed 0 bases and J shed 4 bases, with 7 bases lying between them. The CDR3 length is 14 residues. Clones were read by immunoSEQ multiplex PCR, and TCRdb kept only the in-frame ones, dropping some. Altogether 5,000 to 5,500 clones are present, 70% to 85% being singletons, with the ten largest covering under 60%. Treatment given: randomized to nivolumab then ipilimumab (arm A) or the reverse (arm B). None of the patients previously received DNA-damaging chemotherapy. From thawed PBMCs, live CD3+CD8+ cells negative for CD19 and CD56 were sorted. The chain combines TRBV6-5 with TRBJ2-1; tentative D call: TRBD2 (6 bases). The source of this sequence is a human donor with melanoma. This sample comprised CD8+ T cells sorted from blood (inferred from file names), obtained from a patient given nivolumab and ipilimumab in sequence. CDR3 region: CASSYSREYNEQFF. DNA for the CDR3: TGTGCCAGCAGTTACTCACGGGAGTACAATGAGCAGTTCTTC.